Listed below are T cell receptor beta chains from one sample, sequenced in a study of identical twins. One entry per CDR3 protein, called by TCRdb with MiXCR from the 5' RACE reads. The sample contains 250,000 to 300,000 distinct CDR3 sequences, 6.5% to 9.5% of which appear only once. A further study also used this sample, focusing on yellow fever vaccine responses in identical twins.

Sequencing was done on a sample of CD8+ T cells sorted from blood. The receptors were gathered from a woman aged 18 to 35 in good health. Both conserved end residues are part of each CDR3. The order of the fields is J gene, D gene, V gene, clone size, CDR3 DNA, CDR3 protein. The D gene is left open where the match is weak. Only part of the rows carry a size: once, few, many, or a class if the clone is expanded.

TRBJ2-1 | TRBD2 | TRBV3-1 | - | TGTGCCAGCTGCTCGGGACTAGCGGGAGCCATCTACAATGAGCAGTTCTTC | CASCSGLAGAIYNEQFF
TRBJ2-7 | TRBD2 | TRBV20-1 | - | TGCAGTGCTAGTACCGCCGCGACACTAGCGGGACCCTACGAGCAGTACTTC | CSASTAATLAGPYEQYF
TRBJ2-7 | TRBD1 | TRBV5-1 | few | TGCGCCAGCAGCTTGGAGGGACAGGGAATCTACGAGCAGTACTTC | CASSLEGQGIYEQYF
TRBJ2-1 | - | TRBV7-9 | few | TGTGCCAGCAGCTCCTGGAACTACAATGAGCAGTTCTTC | CASSSWNYNEQFF
TRBJ2-3 | - | TRBV29-1 | many | TGCAGCGTTTTGCTACCCCCAGATACGCAGTATTTT | CSVLLPPDTQYF
TRBJ2-1 | TRBD2 | TRBV29-1 | few | TGCAGCGTCCTTGGTAATAGCGGGGGTGCATACAATGAGCAGTTCTTC | CSVLGNSGGAYNEQFF
TRBJ2-3 | TRBD2 | TRBV20-1 | - | TGCAGTGCTACCACTAGCGGGGGGGTTATCACAGATACGCAGTATTTT | CSATTSGGVITDTQYF
TRBJ2-7 | - | TRBV28 | - | TGTGCCAGCAGTTTTAAGACTCTGAGCTCCTACGAGCAGTACTTC | CASSFKTLSSYEQYF
TRBJ2-7 | - | TRBV15 | few | TGTGCCACCAGCAGAAGGGTTAACGAAAACTACGAGCAGTACTTC | CATSRRVNENYEQYF
TRBJ2-3 | - | TRBV29-1 | many | TGCAGCGTTGAAGAAGGCGGGATGGGCACAGATACGCAGTATTTT | CSVEEGGMGTDTQYF
TRBJ2-6 | - | TRBV7-3 | - | TGTGCCAGCAGCTCACTGGATGGGGCCAACGTCCTGACTTTC | CASSSLDGANVLTF
TRBJ2-3 | TRBD2 | TRBV4-3 | - | TGCGCCAGCAGCCAAGATCGGACTAGCGGGAGAGGAGGGCGCACAGATACGCAGTATTTT | CASSQDRTSGRGGRTDTQYF
TRBJ1-1 | TRBD1 | TRBV12-3/TRBV12-4 | - | TGTGCCAGCAGTTTTGAGGGGGCCACCACTGAAGCTTTCTTT | CASSFEGATTEAFF
TRBJ2-1 | TRBD2 | TRBV28 | - | TGTGCCAGCAGTTCCACTACCCTTACTAGCGGGAGCATCGATGAGCAGTTCTTC | CASSSTTLTSGSIDEQFF
TRBJ2-1 | TRBD2 | TRBV20-1 | few | TGCAGTGCTAGAGGGGTTGTCGGGAGGTGGTACAATGAGCAGTTCTTC | CSARGVVGRWYNEQFF
TRBJ2-1 | TRBD2 | TRBV2 | - | TGTGCCAGCAGTTCGAAGGCCGGGGGGGTTTCCAATGAGCAGTTCTTC | CASSSKAGGVSNEQFF
TRBJ2-1 | - | TRBV4-3 | many | TGCGCCAGCAGCCAAGACGGGACCGGTGTCAATGAGCAGTTCTTC | CASSQDGTGVNEQFF
TRBJ2-7 | - | TRBV10-3 | few | TGTGCCATCAGTGAATTTCGGCAGTTAAACTACGAGCAGTACTTC | CAISEFRQLNYEQYF
TRBJ2-7 | - | TRBV6-5 | many | TGTGCCAGCAGTTACTCCTCCAGCTACGAGCAGTACTTC | CASSYSSSYEQYF
TRBJ2-2 | - | TRBV10-3 | - | TGTGCCATCTCGGGGTCGAACACCGGGGAGCTGTTTTTT | CAISGSNTGELFF
TRBJ2-1 | - | TRBV7-6 | few | TGTGCCAGCAGCTCGGAGGGGAACTTCAATGAGCAGTTCTTC | CASSSEGNFNEQFF
TRBJ1-1 | - | TRBV6-6 | - | TGTGCCAGCTCGGGGCCCGGTCCGTCTGAAGCTTTCTTT | CASSGPGPSEAFF
TRBJ2-1 | - | TRBV21-1 | many | TGTGCCAGCAGCAAAGCGAGATACAATGAGCAGTTCTTC | CASSKARYNEQFF
TRBJ2-3 | - | TRBV27 | - | TGTGCCAGCAGTTTAAGGGAGCGTCCCACAGATACGCAGTATTTT | CASSLRERPTDTQYF
TRBJ2-7 | - | TRBV6-2/TRBV6-3 | - | TGTGCCAGCAGTCCCATATTCCCATCTCCCGGTCGGAGCTCGGGCTCCTACGAGCAGTACTTC | CASSPIFPSPGRSSGSYEQYF
TRBJ2-7 | TRBD2 | TRBV7-8 | - | TGTGCCAGCAGCTTAACTAGCGGGAGGTACGAGCAGTACTTC | CASSLTSGRYEQYF
TRBJ2-7 | TRBD1 | TRBV7-9 | few | TGTGCCAGCAGCACGACAGGGCATCCCTACGAGCAGTACTTC | CASSTTGHPYEQYF
TRBJ2-7 | TRBD1 | TRBV29-1 | many | TGCAGCGTCGTAGGACAGGGTCAATACGAGCAGTACTTC | CSVVGQGQYEQYF
TRBJ2-1 | - | TRBV2 | many | TGTGCCAGCAGTGAAATTGCGGAAACCCCCCATAATGAGCAGTTCTTC | CASSEIAETPHNEQFF
TRBJ2-1 | TRBD2 | TRBV4-3 | many | TGCGCCAGCAGCCAAGATCCTAGCGGGAGGGTTAGTGAGCAGTTCTTC | CASSQDPSGRVSEQFF
TRBJ1-1 | TRBD1 | TRBV19 | - | TGTGCCAGTAGTAAGGGACAGGCGAACACTGAAGCTTTCTTT | CASSKGQANTEAFF
TRBJ2-3 | - | TRBV20-1 | many | TGCAGTGCTAGAGATCAAGCGCGAGGGACAGATACGCAGTATTTT | CSARDQARGTDTQYF
TRBJ2-7 | - | TRBV29-1 | many | TGCAGCGTTGAGCTCCAGGGTTTCTACGAGCAGTACTTC | CSVELQGFYEQYF
TRBJ2-6 | - | TRBV20-1 | many | TGCAGTGCTAGTCAACTTTCTGGGGCCAACGTCCTGACTTTC | CSASQLSGANVLTF
TRBJ2-1 | TRBD2 | TRBV5-1 | many | TGCGCCAGCAGTCGTGGACTAGCGGCCCTTGAGAATGAGCAGTTCTTC | CASSRGLAALENEQFF
TRBJ2-5 | TRBD1 | TRBV4-1 | many | TGCGCCAGCAGCCAAGCCCGTGGACAGGGACAAGAGACCCAGTACTTC | CASSQARGQGQETQYF
TRBJ2-7 | TRBD2 | TRBV12-3/TRBV12-4 | many | TGTGCCAGCAGCCCCAGCGGGGGGCACTACGAGCAGTACTTC | CASSPSGGHYEQYF
TRBJ2-5 | - | TRBV7-9 | - | TGTGCCAGCAGCTTAAAGGGGGGCCAAGAGACCCAGTACTTC | CASSLKGGQETQYF
TRBJ2-7 | - | TRBV7-9 | - | TGTGCCAGCGGAGAGGAGCAGTACTTC | CASGEEQYF
TRBJ2-1 | TRBD2 | TRBV20-1 | - | TGCAGTGCTAGAGATTGGTTCGGGACTAGCTCCTACAATGAGCAGTTCTTC | CSARDWFGTSSYNEQFF
TRBJ2-2 | TRBD1 | TRBV9 | - | TGTGCCAGCAGCGCTACTGGACAGGGGATTCTCACCGGGGAGCTGTTTTTT | CASSATGQGILTGELFF
TRBJ1-1 | TRBD1 | TRBV29-1 | - | TGCAGCGTTGAAGTGTCAGGGGGCGGCACTGAAGCTTTCTTT | CSVEVSGGGTEAFF
TRBJ1-1 | TRBD1 | TRBV20-1 | - | TGCAGTGCTGCCCAGGGGGCAGGGAGCACTGAAGCTTTCTTT | CSAAQGAGSTEAFF
TRBJ2-5 | TRBD1 | TRBV20-1 | few | TGCAGCTCGTGGGGGGACAGGGAGGAGACCCAGTACTTC | CSSWGDREETQYF
TRBJ2-1 | TRBD2 | TRBV5-1 | many | TGCGCCAGCAGCGAGCAGCTAGCGGAGATCTACAATGAGCAGTTCTTC | CASSEQLAEIYNEQFF
TRBJ1-1 | - | TRBV11-2 | few | TGTGCCAGCAGCTTAGTTTCTGAAGCTTTCTTT | CASSLVSEAFF
TRBJ2-7 | - | TRBV7-9 | - | TGTGCCAGCAGCTTAGCCCCAGCCTCCTCCTACGAGCAGTACTTC | CASSLAPASSYEQYF